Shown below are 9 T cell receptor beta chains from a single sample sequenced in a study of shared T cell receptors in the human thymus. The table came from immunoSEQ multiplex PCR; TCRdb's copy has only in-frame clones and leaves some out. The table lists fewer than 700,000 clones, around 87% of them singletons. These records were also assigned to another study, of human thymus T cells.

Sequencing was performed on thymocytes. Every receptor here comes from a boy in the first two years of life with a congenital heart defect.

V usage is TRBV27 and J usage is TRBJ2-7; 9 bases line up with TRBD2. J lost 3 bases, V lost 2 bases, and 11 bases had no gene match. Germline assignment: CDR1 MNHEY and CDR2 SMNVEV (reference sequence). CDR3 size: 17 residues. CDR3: CASSLRCRREGHYEQYF. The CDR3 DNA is TGTGCCAGCAGTTTAAGGTGTCGGCGGGAGGGGCACTACGAGCAGTACTTC.

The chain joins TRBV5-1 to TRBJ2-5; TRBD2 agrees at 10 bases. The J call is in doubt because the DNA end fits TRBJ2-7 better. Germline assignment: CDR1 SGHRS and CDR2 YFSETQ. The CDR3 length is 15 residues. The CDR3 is CASSLGSGRSYEQYF. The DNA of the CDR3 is TGCGCCAGCAGCTTGGGTAGCGGGAGGTCCTACGAGCAGTACTTC.

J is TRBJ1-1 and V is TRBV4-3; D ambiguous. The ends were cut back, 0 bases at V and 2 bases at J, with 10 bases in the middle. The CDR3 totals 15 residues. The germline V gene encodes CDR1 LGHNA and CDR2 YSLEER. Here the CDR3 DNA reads TGCGCCAGCAGCCAAGATCGGCAGGCCAACACTGAAGCTTTCTTT. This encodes CASSQDRQANTEAFF.

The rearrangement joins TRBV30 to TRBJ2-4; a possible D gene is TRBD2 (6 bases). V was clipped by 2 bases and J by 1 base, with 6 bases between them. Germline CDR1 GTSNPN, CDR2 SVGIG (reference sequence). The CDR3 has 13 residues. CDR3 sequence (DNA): TGTGCCTGGAGTCTAGCGGCCAAAAACATTCAGTACTTC. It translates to CAWSLAAKNIQYF. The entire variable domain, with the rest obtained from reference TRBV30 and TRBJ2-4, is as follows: SQTIHQWPATLVQPVGSPLSLECTVEGTSNPNLYWYRQAAGRGLQLLFYSVGIGQISSEVPQNLSASRPQDRQFILSSKKLLLSDSGFYLCAWSLAAKNIQYFGAGTRLSVL.

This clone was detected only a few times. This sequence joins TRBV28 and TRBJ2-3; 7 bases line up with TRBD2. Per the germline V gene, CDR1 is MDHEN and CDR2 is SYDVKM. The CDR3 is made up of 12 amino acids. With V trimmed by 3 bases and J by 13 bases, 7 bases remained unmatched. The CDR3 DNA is TGTGCCAGCAGTTTTGTGGGAGGGCCCGAGTATTTT. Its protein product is CASSFVGGPEYF. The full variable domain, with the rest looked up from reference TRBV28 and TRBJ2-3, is DVKVTQSSRYLVKRTGEKVFLECVQDMDHENMFWYRQDPGLGLRLIYFSYDVKMKEKGDIPEGYSVSREKKERFSLILESASTNQTSMYLCASSFVGGPEYFGPGTRLTVL.

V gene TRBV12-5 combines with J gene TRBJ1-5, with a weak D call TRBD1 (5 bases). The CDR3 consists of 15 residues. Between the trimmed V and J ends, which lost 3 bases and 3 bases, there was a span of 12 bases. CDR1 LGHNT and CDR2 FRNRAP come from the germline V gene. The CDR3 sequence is CASGFQTGINQPQHF. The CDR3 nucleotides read TGTGCTAGTGGTTTCCAAACAGGTATCAATCAGCCCCAGCATTTT.

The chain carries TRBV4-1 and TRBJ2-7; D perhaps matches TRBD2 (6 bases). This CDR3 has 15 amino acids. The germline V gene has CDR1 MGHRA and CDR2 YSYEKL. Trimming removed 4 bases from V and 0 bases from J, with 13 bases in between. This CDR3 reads CASSLIHGSSYEQYF. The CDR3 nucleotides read TGCGCCAGCAGCCTAATCCACGGGAGCTCCTACGAGCAGTACTTC.

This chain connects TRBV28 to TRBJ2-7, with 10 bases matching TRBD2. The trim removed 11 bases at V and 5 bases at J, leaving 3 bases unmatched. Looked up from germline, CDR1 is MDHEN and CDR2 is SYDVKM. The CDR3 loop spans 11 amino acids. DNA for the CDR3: TGTGCCGCCCTAGCGGGAGACGAGCAGTACTTC. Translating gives CAALAGDEQYF.

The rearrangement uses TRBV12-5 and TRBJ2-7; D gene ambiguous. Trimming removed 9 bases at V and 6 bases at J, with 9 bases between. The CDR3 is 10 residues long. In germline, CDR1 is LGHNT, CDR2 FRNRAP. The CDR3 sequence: CARAQCEQYF. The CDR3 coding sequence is TGTGCTAGGGCCCAGTGCGAGCAGTACTTC.